Below, 2 T cell receptor beta chains from the same sample are listed, as sequenced in a study of blood T cell repertoires in COVID-19. Sequenced by immunoSEQ multiplex PCR; TCRdb stores in-frame clones only, minus some. The table includes about 240,000 clones, about 86% detected once. Input material: peripheral blood. These TCRs come from a woman aged 30 to 39 who had recovered from COVID-19.

The genes are TRBV5-1 and TRBJ2-1; 10 bases are shared with TRBD2. The CDR3 has 17 residues. V gave up 0 bases and J gave up 6 bases; unmatched junction bases: 9. Germline loops: CDR1 SGHRS, CDR2 YFSETQ. In DNA, the CDR3 is TGCGCCAGCAGCTTGGCCATAGCGGGGGGAATTCCCAATGAGCAGTTCTTC. Protein product: CASSLAIAGGIPNEQFF.

This clone was detected once. CDR3 sequence reads: CASSLERGELFF. The CDR3 DNA reads TGCGCCAGCAGCTTGGAGCGCGGGGAGCTGTTTTTT. The V gene is TRBV5-1, the J gene TRBJ2-2; D remains ambiguous. This CDR3 contains 12 residues. CDR1 is SGHRS and CDR2 is YFSETQ in the germline V gene. The V gene lost 0 bases and the J gene lost 7 bases, with 4 bases spanning the gap. Full variable domain (missing parts from reference TRBV5-1 and TRBJ2-2): KAGVTQTPRYLIKTRGQQVTLSCSPISGHRSVSWYQQTPGQGLQFLFEYFSETQRNKGNFPGRFSGRQFSNSRSEMNVSTLELGDSALYLCASSLERGELFFGEGSRLTVL.